A single sample gave rise to the 8 T cell receptor beta chains below, sequenced in a study of blood T cell repertoires in COVID-19. This table comes from immunoSEQ multiplex PCR, and its TCRdb copy is limited to in-frame clones, with some not included. This sample has some 250,000 clones, with roughly 80% found just once. Sequenced sample: peripheral blood. The receptors derive from a woman at least 80 years old with acute or convalescent COVID-19.

The chain combines TRBV7-2 with TRBJ1-6; possible D gene TRBD1, 6 bases. The CDR3 consists of 14 residues. V was clipped by 0 bases and J by 9 bases, with 9 bases between them. Germline CDR1 is SGHTA and CDR2 is FQGNSA. The CDR3 loop reads CASSLAIQGSPLHF. The CDR3 DNA sequence: TGTGCCAGCAGCTTAGCGATACAGGGTTCACCCCTCCACTTT.

CDR3 loop: CASSQETRGNSPLHF. Written as DNA, the CDR3 is TGTGCCAGCAGCCAAGAAACCCGGGGGAATTCACCCCTCCACTTT. The J gene is TRBJ1-6, the V gene TRBV4-2; weak D call: TRBD1 (5 bases). Germline assignment: CDR1 LGHNA and CDR2 YNFKEQ. The CDR3 loop spans 15 amino acids. V lost 0 bases to trimming and J lost 7 bases, with 10 bases between them.

This clone has a single count. This rearrangement joins TRBV28 to TRBJ1-1, with a possible D match to TRBD1 (6 bases). Trimming removed 10 bases at V and 0 bases at J, with 12 bases between. Germline V gene lookup returns CDR1 MDHEN and CDR2 SYDVKM. CDR3 length equals 13 residues. CDR3 in DNA: TGTGCCACCAAGGACAGTTTGAACACTGAAGCTTTCTTT. This sequence encodes CATKDSLNTEAFF.

This chain connects TRBV19 to TRBJ1-6, with D uncertain. V lost 4 bases, J lost 15 bases, and 10 bases lay in between. Germline lookup yields CDR1 LNHDA and CDR2 SQIVND (reference sequence). The CDR3 loop spans 11 amino acids. As DNA, the CDR3 is TGTGCCAGTAGTACCGGGATTCTCCTCCACTTT. Residues: CASSTGILLHF. Looking up the rest from reference TRBV19 and TRBJ1-6 gives the full variable domain: DGGITQSPKYLFRKEGQNVTLSCEQNLNHDAMYWYRQDPGQGLRLIYYSQIVNDFQKGDIAEGYSVSREKKESFPLTVTSAQKNPTAFYLCASSTGILLHFGNGTRLTVT.

Concerning this clone: At one boundary the junction diverges from the germline segment, which might be a read error. The V gene is TRBV5-4, the J gene TRBJ2-1; 8 positions agree with TRBD1. CDR1 SGHNT and CDR2 YYREEE come from the germline V gene (reference sequence). There are 18 residues in the CDR3. CDR3: CASSLGGSRTGTYNEQFF. CDR3 bases: TGTGCCAGCAGTTTGGGGGGAAGCAGGACAGGGACATACAATGAGCAGTTCTTC.

The rearrangement uses TRBV10-2 and TRBJ2-7, with 9 bases aligning to TRBD2. Germline CDR1 WSHSY, CDR2 SAAADI. The CDR3 length is 14 residues. J gave up 3 bases and V 7 bases, and 7 bases lay outside the gene matches. The CDR3 reads CASKPAGGLYEQYF. CDR3 DNA sequence: TGCGCCAGCAAACCAGCGGGGGGCCTCTACGAGCAGTACTTC.

The rearrangement joins TRBV7-3 to TRBJ2-7; TRBD1 matches 8 bases. This CDR3 is built from 15 residues. Trimming cost V 2 bases and J 7 bases; bases outside gene matches: 10. CDR1 is SGHTA, CDR2 FQGTGA, per germline. CDR3 residues: CASSLGTGPQGEQYF. CDR3 nucleotide sequence: TGTGCCAGCAGCTTAGGGACAGGACCTCAGGGGGAGCAGTACTTC. The full variable domain, in which reference TRBV7-3 and TRBJ2-7 provide the parts outside the CDR3, is GAGVSQTPSNKVTEKGKYVELRCDPISGHTALYWYRQSLGQGPEFLIYFQGTGAADDSGLPNDRFFAVRPEGSVSTLKIQRTERGDSAVYLCASSLGTGPQGEQYFGPGTRLTVT.

The J gene is TRBJ1-3, the V gene TRBV5-1, with TRBD1 as a possible D gene (6 bases). V was shortened by 0 bases and J by 5 bases, with 9 bases between the two germline ends. The CDR3 has 14 residues. Germline CDR1 SGHRS, CDR2 YFSETQ. CDR3 bases: TGCGCCAGCAGCTTGGGACAGGATCGAAACACCATATATTTT. Translation: CASSLGQDRNTIYF.